Presented here are 30 T cell receptor beta chains from one specimen sequenced in a study of T cells in Graves' hyperthyroidism and ophthalmopathy. TCR beta CDR3 regions were amplified from RNA. The study used the HTBI primer set for a first-round RT-PCR of the TCR CDR3. TCRdb itself ran the multiplex PCR reads through MiXCR, one entry per CDR3 protein. The data show hundreds of thousands of distinct CDR3 sequences, with approximately 15% seen just once and about a quarter held by the top ten. Sequences were obtained from blood. The origin of the receptors is a woman aged 18-35 years with Graves' hyperthyroidism that later progressed to Graves' ophthalmopathy.

This clonotype showed up many times. This chain joins TRBV28 and TRBJ1-2, with 9 bases matching TRBD1. CDR1 is MDHEN and CDR2 is SYDVKM in the germline V gene. The ends lost 6 bases at V and 2 bases at J; junction bases unmatched: 13. This CDR3 region has 17 residues. The CDR3 DNA reads as TGTGCCAGCAGACCACCGGGACAGGGCTCCCGGAACTATGGCTACACCTTC. Translation: CASRPPGQGSRNYGYTF.

The rearrangement joins TRBV11-2 to TRBJ2-7; TRBD2 matches at 11 bases. The V segment lost 0 bases and the J segment 5 bases; nucleotides outside the gene matches: 12. The CDR3 spans 18 residues. Germline-derived CDR1 and CDR2 are SGHAT and FQNNGV. The CDR3 region has the DNA TGTGCCAGCAGCTTAGAAACCCTAGCGGGAGGCAAAAACGACGAGCAGTACTTC. It codes for CASSLETLAGGKNDEQYF.

This clonotype was observed many times. This rearrangement joins TRBV7-2 to TRBJ1-5; TRBD1 aligns across 7 bases. Trimming at V came to 5 bases and at J to 4 bases, leaving 8 bases not matched to a gene. CDR1 and CDR2 from the germline V gene are SGHTA and FQGNSA. CDR3 length equals 15 residues. Here the CDR3 DNA reads TGTGCCAGCAGCCTCTCGCCACAGGGGAATCAGCCCCAGCATTTT. This codes for CASSLSPQGNQPQHF.

This clonotype was seen a handful of times. The chain joins TRBV7-8 to TRBJ2-7, with TRBD2 matching over 13 bases. V lost 5 bases to trimming and J lost 2 bases; unmatched junction nucleotides: 12. This CDR3 spans 18 amino acids. Germline V gives CDR1 SGHVS, CDR2 FQNEAQ. CDR3 in amino acids: CASSGGRLAGGGPYEQYF. DNA for the CDR3: TGTGCCAGCAGCGGGGGCCGACTAGCGGGAGGAGGTCCCTACGAGCAGTACTTC.

The gene calls are TRBV6-2 or TRBV6-3 and TRBJ2-3; D may be TRBD2 (6 bases). The CDR3 is 14 amino acids. Trimming removed 7 bases at V and 6 bases at J, with 17 bases between. Germline V gene sequence: CDR1 MNHEY, CDR2 SVGEGT. In DNA, the CDR3 is TGTGCCAGCAAAAAACTCGGGACTCCCGATACGCAGTATTTT. Protein: CASKKLGTPDTQYF.

The chain combines TRBV6-2 or TRBV6-3 with TRBJ2-1; 9 bases agree with TRBD2. V shed 2 bases, J shed 11 bases, and the junction held 10 bases outside the gene matches. There are 15 residues in the CDR3. CDR1 is MNHEY, CDR2 SVGEGT, per germline. The chain's CDR3 is CASSYEAGGGDKQFF. The CDR3 nucleotides are TGTGCCAGCAGTTACGAGGCGGGGGGGGGGGATAAGCAGTTCTTC.

This sequence joins TRBV29-1 and TRBJ2-4; TRBD2 agrees at 11 bases. The CDR3 totals 15 residues. Germline trimming cut 6 bases from V and 0 bases from J; bases unmatched to any gene: 4. Germline-derived CDR1 and CDR2 are SQVTM and ANQGSEA. The CDR3 nucleotides read TGCAGCGTCGGGACTAGCGGTTTAGCCAAAAACATTCAGTACTTC. This sequence encodes CSVGTSGLAKNIQYF. Using reference TRBV29-1 and TRBJ2-4 for the parts outside the CDR3, the full variable domain is SAVISQKPSRDICQRGTSLTIQCQVDSQVTMMFWYRQQPGQSLTLIATANQGSEATYESGFVIDKFPISRPNLTFSTLTVSNMSPEDSSIYLCSVGTSGLAKNIQYFGAGTRLSVL.

This clonotype showed up many times. The rearrangement links TRBV28 to TRBJ1-2, with 7 positions matching TRBD1. This CDR3 is 14 amino acids long. Trimming removed 4 bases from V and 4 bases from J; junction bases left unmatched: 6. CDR1 is MDHEN, CDR2 SYDVKM, per germline. CDR3 sequence: CASSSGTDFYGYTF. The CDR3 DNA follows: TGTGCCAGCAGTTCCGGGACAGACTTCTATGGCTACACCTTC.

This clonotype was detected only a few times. The rearrangement joins TRBV27 to TRBJ2-1; TRBD1 might be the D (6 bases). Germline CDR1 reads MNHEY; CDR2 reads SMNVEV (reference sequence). Trimming cost V 4 bases and J 10 bases, with 14 bases left between them. The CDR3 runs 13 residues. The CDR3 region has the DNA TGTGCCAGCAGTTCGACGTCCGGGACAGAGCAGTTCTTC. Residues: CASSSTSGTEQFF.

The chain combines TRBV20-1 with TRBJ1-6; tentatively, D is TRBD1 (6 bases). Deletions cut 5 bases from V and 8 bases from J, with 19 bases between. The germline V gene encodes CDR1 DFQATT and CDR2 SNEGSKA (reference sequence). The CDR3 covers 15 residues. The CDR3 sequence is CSALRGTGRYSPLHF. For the CDR3, the DNA is TGCAGTGCTCTAAGAGGAACAGGGAGATATTCACCCCTCCACTTT.

This clonotype was recorded many times. The chain links TRBV11-2 to TRBJ2-7; the match to TRBD1 covers 7 bases. Looked up from germline, CDR1 is SGHAT and CDR2 is FQNNGV. V lost 0 bases and J lost 4; bases outside the gene matches: 3. The CDR3 is made up of 14 amino acids. The chain's CDR3 is CASSLEQGNYEQYF. The CDR3 nucleotides read TGTGCCAGCAGCTTAGAACAGGGGAATTACGAGCAGTACTTC. The whole variable domain, remainder taken from reference TRBV11-2 and TRBJ2-7, is EAGVAQSPRYKIIEKRQSVAFWCNPISGHATLYWYQQILGQGPKLLIQFQNNGVVDDSQLPKDRFSAERLKGVDSTLKIQPAKLEDSAVYLCASSLEQGNYEQYFGPGTRLTVT.

On this clonotype: A read error is possible here, since a much larger clone lies one base away. The gene calls are TRBV30 and TRBJ1-1, with 9 nucleotides matching TRBD1. The CDR3 runs 12 residues. Germline values: CDR1 GTSNPN, CDR2 SVGIG (reference sequence). The trim removed 8 bases at V and 10 bases at J, leaving 11 bases unmatched. CDR3 sequence: CASTGQGARAFF. CDR3 in DNA: TGTGCCAGTACGGGACAGGGCGCAAGAGCTTTCTTT.

The sample holds one count of this clonotype. The chain links TRBV29-1 to TRBJ2-7; 7 bases map to TRBD1. Germline V CDR1 and CDR2: SQVTM, ANQGSEA. Losses at the gene ends were 7 bases for V and 3 bases for J; bases not matched to a gene: 6. This CDR3 has 12 amino acids. The CDR3 loop is CSASGQDYEQYF. The DNA for the CDR3 is TGCAGCGCTTCCGGACAGGACTACGAGCAGTACTTC.

The rearrangement links TRBV6-1 to TRBJ2-1; D gene ambiguous. Germline values: CDR1 MNHNS, CDR2 SASEGT. Trimming pared 4 bases from V and 2 bases from J, leaving 12 bases between. The CDR3 length is 15 residues. The CDR3 sequence is CASSGQLSPYNEQFF. The CDR3 DNA sequence: TGTGCCAGCAGTGGCCAATTGTCCCCCTACAATGAGCAGTTCTTC.

This clonotype was observed at least ten times. This rearrangement joins TRBV13 to TRBJ2-3, with D perhaps matching TRBD1 or TRBD2 (5 bases each). CDR1 PRHDT and CDR2 FYEKMQ come from the germline V gene (reference sequence). V was pared by 4 bases and J by 5 bases, with 19 bases between. CDR3 length: 16 amino acids. As DNA, the CDR3 is TGTGCCAGCAGCTCTCCCCCGGGGCAGGCCGAAGATACGCAGTATTTT. Encoded protein: CASSSPPGQAEDTQYF.

Comments on this clonotype: A much larger clone lies a single base off, so this may be a read error. The rearrangement joins TRBV5-1 to TRBJ2-1, with TRBD1 as a possible D gene (5 bases). The J call is in doubt because the DNA end fits TRBJ2-7 better. From germline, CDR1 is SGHRS and CDR2 YFSETQ. This CDR3 spans 14 amino acids. In DNA form, the CDR3 reads TGCGCCAGCACTCTGGGGCAGGGCTACAATGAGCAGTACTTC. It encodes CASTLGQGYNEQYF.

This clonotype was seen many times. J is TRBJ2-5 and V is TRBV7-6, with 11 nucleotides matching TRBD2. Trimming removed 3 bases from V and 0 bases from J; junction bases left unmatched: 12. The CDR3 has 19 amino acids. Germline loops: CDR1 SGHVS, CDR2 FNYEAQ. DNA of the CDR3: TGTGCCAGCAGCTTCGTTTCTACTAGCGGGAGCCTGTACCAAGAGACCCAGTACTTC. This translates into CASSFVSTSGSLYQETQYF.

This clonotype was observed many times. The genes are TRBV2 and TRBJ1-5; D is ambiguous. The germline V gene encodes CDR1 SNHLY and CDR2 FYNNEI. The V gene lost 9 bases and the J gene lost 0 bases, with 12 bases spanning the gap. The CDR3 length is 14 residues. The CDR3 coding sequence is TGTGCCAGTACAGAGACTTATAGCAATCAGCCCCAGCATTTT. Encoded protein: CASTETYSNQPQHF. The variable domain in full, with the rest retrieved from reference TRBV2 and TRBJ1-5, is EPEVTQTPSHQVTQMGQEVILRCVPISNHLYFYWYRQILGQKVEFLVSFYNNEISEKSEIFDDQFSVERPDGSNFTLKIRSTKLEDSAMYFCASTETYSNQPQHFGDGTRLSIL.

This clonotype was counted many times. The rearrangement links TRBV6-2 or TRBV6-3 to TRBJ1-5, with unresolved D. The germline gives CDR1 MNHEY, CDR2 SVGEGT. V lost 7 bases to trimming and J lost 3 bases, with 22 bases between them. This CDR3 contains 17 residues. This CDR3 reads CASTGGILGPTNQPQHF. As DNA, the CDR3 is TGTGCCAGCACTGGAGGGATCCTAGGACCGACCAATCAGCCCCAGCATTTT.

Ten or more counts support this clonotype. The chain links TRBV3-1 to TRBJ1-2; tentatively, D is TRBD1 (6 bases). Trimming pared 0 bases from V and 3 bases from J, leaving 8 bases between. This CDR3 spans 14 amino acids. CDR1 is LGHDT, CDR2 YNNKEL, per germline (reference sequence). The CDR3 reads CASSQDWTDYGYTF. CDR3 coding DNA: TGTGCCAGCAGCCAAGATTGGACAGACTATGGCTACACCTTC.

This clonotype was counted only a few times. The rearrangement joins TRBV27 to TRBJ2-1; 9 nucleotides match TRBD2. The CDR3 has 17 amino acids. Germline CDR1 MNHEY, CDR2 SMNVEV (reference sequence). V lost 8 bases and J lost 6; bases outside the gene matches: 17. The chain's CDR3 is CASDGQGWTSVSNEQFF. The CDR3 bases are TGTGCCAGCGACGGGCAGGGATGGACTAGCGTTAGCAATGAGCAGTTCTTC.

This clonotype was picked up many times. The V call is TRBV28, the J call TRBJ1-5; the D gene is possibly TRBD1 (6 bases). Germline CDR1 MDHEN, CDR2 SYDVKM. V lost 3 bases to trimming and J lost 4 bases, with 16 bases between them. The CDR3 is made up of 16 amino acids. CDR3 nucleotide sequence: TGTGCCAGCAGTTTTTTGGCGGGGGCGGAAAATCAGCCCCAGCATTTT. This encodes CASSFLAGAENQPQHF.

The gene calls are TRBV19 and TRBJ2-6; 8 bases align to TRBD2. Germline CDR1 and CDR2: LNHDA and SQIVND (reference sequence). V lost 10 bases, J lost 0 bases, and 8 bases stayed unmatched. This CDR3 has 16 amino acids. In DNA form, the CDR3 reads TGTGCCAAAATAGCGGGGTACCACTCTGGGGCCAACGTCCTGACTTTC. Translating it yields CAKIAGYHSGANVLTF.

The chain couples TRBV18 to TRBJ2-3; D ambiguous. The CDR3 sequence is 19 residues long. V lost 0 bases and J lost 0, with 19 bases in between. The germline V gene has CDR1 KGHSH and CDR2 LQKENI. The CDR3 here is CASSPPGLRISTSTDTQYF. CDR3 DNA sequence: TGTGCCAGCTCACCACCGGGTTTGAGAATTTCAACTAGCACAGATACGCAGTATTTT.

The chain has TRBV30 and TRBJ2-5; D not certain. CDR1 is GTSNPN, CDR2 SVGIG, per germline (reference sequence). The CDR3 is 15 residues long. The ends were cut back, 0 bases at V and 0 bases at J, with 11 bases in the middle. In DNA form, the CDR3 reads TGTGCCTGGAGTGTTGGGCAGAGCTACCAAGAGACCCAGTACTTC. It specifies CAWSVGQSYQETQYF.

This clonotype was recorded many times. The chain has TRBV20-1 and TRBJ2-3; 12 bases agree with TRBD2. Germline CDR1 reads DFQATT; CDR2 reads SNEGSKA (reference sequence). V lost 3 bases to trimming and J lost 3 bases; unmatched junction nucleotides: 4. This CDR3 region has 15 residues. The CDR3, as DNA: TGCAGTGCTAGTAAGCTAGCGGGAGGGACAGATACGCAGTATTTT. Translated: CSASKLAGGTDTQYF.

This clonotype was recorded at least ten times. The rearrangement joins TRBV20-1 to TRBJ2-4; D not certain. The V gene lost 6 bases and the J gene lost 2 bases, with 23 bases spanning the gap. The CDR3 totals 17 residues. Germline V gene sequence: CDR1 DFQATT, CDR2 SNEGSKA (reference sequence). The CDR3 nucleotides are TGCAGTGCCCACCCTGTGTTGTCCAGGACGCCCAAAAACATTCAGTACTTC. It yields the protein CSAHPVLSRTPKNIQYF.

This clonotype was seen at least ten times. The rearrangement joins TRBV2 to TRBJ2-1; TRBD2 aligns across 12 bases. The germline V gene encodes CDR1 SNHLY and CDR2 FYNNEI. The CDR3 is 15 amino acids. V trimming: 7 bases; J trimming: 1 base; junction bases outside the gene matches: 2. CDR3 region: CASTGTSGSYNEQFF. The CDR3 DNA reads TGTGCCAGCACAGGGACTAGCGGGTCCTACAATGAGCAGTTCTTC.

This clonotype was recorded at least ten times. J is TRBJ1-3 and V is TRBV20-1; tentatively, D is TRBD1 (5 bases). CDR3 length: 14 amino acids. Deletions cut 1 base from V and 0 bases from J, with 7 bases between. Germline loops: CDR1 DFQATT, CDR2 SNEGSKA (reference sequence). This CDR3 is CSARGDGSGNTIYF. The CDR3, as DNA: TGCAGTGCTAGAGGGGACGGCTCTGGAAACACCATATATTTT.

This clonotype appeared many times. J is TRBJ2-5 and V is TRBV28, with TRBD2 matching over 7 bases. The CDR3 length is 12 residues. From germline, CDR1 is MDHEN and CDR2 SYDVKM. Trimming cost V 10 bases and J 2 bases; bases outside gene matches: 4. The CDR3 coding sequence is TGTGCCACCGCTAGCGGACAAGAGACCCAGTACTTC. Protein sequence: CATASGQETQYF.